This TCR beta chain emerged from a study of blood T cell repertoires in COVID-19. For the study at large: Collection of acute and convalescent COVID-19 samples took place in the United States, Italy and Spain.

Per the study methods: How many nucleated cells were present was estimated from reference gene primer amplification. Assay used: immunoSEQ multiplex PCR; TCRdb lists only in-frame clones, some missing. D and trimming come from the DNA, and the V and J calls and clone size come from that table. The sample records 110,000 to 150,000 clones, about four fifths being singletons. This CDR3 has 13 amino acids. V shed 0 bases and J shed 2 bases, with 5 bases lying between them. Germline loops: CDR1 SGHRS, CDR2 YFSETQ. The sequenced material came from peripheral blood. The sequence was obtained from a human donor in a cohort sampled during active COVID-19. The chain uses TRBV5-1 and TRBJ1-2; the D is unclear. The CDR3 coding sequence is TGCGCCAGCAGCTTGGGTCTAAACTATGGCTACACCTTC. It yields the protein CASSLGLNYGYTF.